What follows describes a single T cell receptor (beta chain). TCRdb re-derived calls from the RACE reads in MiXCR, one entry per CDR3 protein. The table has roughly 96,000 distinct CDR3 sequences, over 7.5% seen once. Time point of the sample: patch test 2, 6 weeks after DPC sensitization. As to treatment: therapeutic diphenylcyclopropenone sensitization with weekly scalp DPC. The record originates from a study of human T cells and chemical hapten exposure. The ends were cut back, 1 base at V and 5 bases at J, with 14 bases in the middle. The V gene's germline CDR1 is SEHNR and CDR2 FQNEAQ (reference sequence). This CDR3 is 15 amino acids long.

The receptor was derived from a woman between 35 and 50 years old with alopecia areata. Some clones in this sample may be carry-over from other donors' samples. The input for sequencing was whole blood, taken in connection with sensitization to the hapten diphenylcyclopropenone (DPC). The rearrangement uses TRBV7-9 and TRBJ1-1; a possible D gene is TRBD1 (6 bases). CDR3 DNA: TGTGCCAGCAGCTTAGTAGTCGGCCAGGGGACTGAAGCTTTCTTT. Its translation: CASSLVVGQGTEAFF.